This T cell receptor beta chain appears in the sequencing data of a study of T cells in tumors after PD-1 blockade. Study-wide background: Prior checkpoint blockade, systemic immunosuppressant use, or anti-cancer therapy within 4 weeks excluded patients. Each patient got pembrolizumab 200 mg every 3 weeks or cemiplimab 350 mg every 2 weeks. During anti-PD-1 treatment, some patients continued daily vismodegib 150 mg. The study, taken as a whole, reports: Some novel exhausted tumor clones appeared in pre-treatment blood, suggesting peripheral recruitment.

CDR3 length: 16 amino acids. Germline CDR1 reads SGHNT; CDR2 reads YYREEE (reference sequence). The ends lost 4 bases at V and 12 bases at J; junction bases unmatched: 19. With respect to this clone: Its antigen is still unknown.

Only in-frame clones appear in the TCRdb table, and some are missing; sequencing was by immunoSEQ multiplex PCR. Of roughly 47,000 clones listed, 75% to 80% were seen once; the top ten hold 16%. The rearrangement uses TRBV5-4 and TRBJ2-1; 7 nucleotides agree with TRBD2. Sequencing was performed on PBMCs, taken before anti-PD-1 treatment. This sequence originates from a human donor with basal cell carcinoma. DNA of the CDR3: TGTGCCAGCAGCGATTTCGTGGCCGGGACGGGGGGTGGGCAGTTCTTC. It is translated as CASSDFVAGTGGGQFF.